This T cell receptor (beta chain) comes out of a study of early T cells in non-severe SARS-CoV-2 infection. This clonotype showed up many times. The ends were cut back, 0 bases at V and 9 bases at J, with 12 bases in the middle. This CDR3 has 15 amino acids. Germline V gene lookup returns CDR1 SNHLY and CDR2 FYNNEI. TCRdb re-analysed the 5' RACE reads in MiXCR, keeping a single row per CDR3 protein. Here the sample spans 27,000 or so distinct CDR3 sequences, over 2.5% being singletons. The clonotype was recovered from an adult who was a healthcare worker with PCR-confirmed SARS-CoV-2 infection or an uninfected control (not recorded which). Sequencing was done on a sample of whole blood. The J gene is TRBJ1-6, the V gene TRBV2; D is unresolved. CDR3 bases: TGTGCCAGCAGTGAAGCCCCATCGGCCGGTTCACCCCTCCACTTT. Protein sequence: CASSEAPSAGSPLHF.